The following is a T cell receptor beta chain sequence with its context. These data belong to a study of blood T cell repertoires in COVID-19. Study at large: The analysed material was cDNA or gDNA that came from T cells, B-cell-depleted T cells, or PBMCs.

The CDR3 sequence is 13 residues long. Trimming removed 4 bases from V and 6 bases from J, with 10 bases in between. Germline V lookup: CDR1 SGDLS, CDR2 YYNGEE. Per the authors' pipeline: For nucleated cells, counts were estimated from reference gene primer amplification. Assay: immunoSEQ multiplex PCR; the TCRdb copy retains only in-frame clones and omits some. V and J calls and clone size come straight from that table; D and trimming were deduced from the DNA. The sample comprises approximately 120,000 clones, 70% to 90% of which are singletons, and 9.5% to 15% rests with the top ten. Input material: peripheral blood. This clonotype was obtained from a human donor in a cohort sampled during active COVID-19. V usage is TRBV9 and J usage is TRBJ2-2; D is unclear. CDR3 in DNA: TGTGCCAGCAGCTATGACAACCCCGGGGAGCTGTTTTTT. Its protein is CASSYDNPGELFF.